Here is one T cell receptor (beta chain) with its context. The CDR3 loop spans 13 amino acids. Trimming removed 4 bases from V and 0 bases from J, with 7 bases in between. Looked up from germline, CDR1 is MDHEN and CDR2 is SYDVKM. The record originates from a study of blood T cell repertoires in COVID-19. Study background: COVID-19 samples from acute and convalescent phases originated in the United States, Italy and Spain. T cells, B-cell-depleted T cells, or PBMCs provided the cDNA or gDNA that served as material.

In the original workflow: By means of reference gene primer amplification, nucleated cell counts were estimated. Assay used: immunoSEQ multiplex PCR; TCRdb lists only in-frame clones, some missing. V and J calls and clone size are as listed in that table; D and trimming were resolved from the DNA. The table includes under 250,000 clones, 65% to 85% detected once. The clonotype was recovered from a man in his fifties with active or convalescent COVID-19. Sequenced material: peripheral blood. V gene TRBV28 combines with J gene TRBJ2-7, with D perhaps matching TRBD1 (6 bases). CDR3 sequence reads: CASSSGHSYEQYF. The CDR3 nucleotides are TGTGCCAGCAGTTCGGGACACTCCTACGAGCAGTACTTC.